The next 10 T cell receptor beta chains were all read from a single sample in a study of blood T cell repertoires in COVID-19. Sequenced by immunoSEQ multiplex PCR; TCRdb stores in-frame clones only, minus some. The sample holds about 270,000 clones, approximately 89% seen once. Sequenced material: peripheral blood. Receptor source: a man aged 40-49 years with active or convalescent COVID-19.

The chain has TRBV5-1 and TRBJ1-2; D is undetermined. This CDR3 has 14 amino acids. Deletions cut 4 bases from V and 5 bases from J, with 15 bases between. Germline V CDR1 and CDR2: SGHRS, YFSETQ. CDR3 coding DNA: TGCGCCAGCAGCCCTGGCCAGGTCTCTTATGGCTACACCTTC. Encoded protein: CASSPGQVSYGYTF.

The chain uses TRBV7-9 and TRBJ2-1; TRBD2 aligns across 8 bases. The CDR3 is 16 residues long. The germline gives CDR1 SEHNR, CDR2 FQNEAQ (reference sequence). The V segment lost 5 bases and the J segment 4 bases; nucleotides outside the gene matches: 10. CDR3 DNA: TGTGCCAGCAGCCATGAGAGTAGCGGGATGTACAATGAGCAGTTCTTC. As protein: CASSHESSGMYNEQFF.

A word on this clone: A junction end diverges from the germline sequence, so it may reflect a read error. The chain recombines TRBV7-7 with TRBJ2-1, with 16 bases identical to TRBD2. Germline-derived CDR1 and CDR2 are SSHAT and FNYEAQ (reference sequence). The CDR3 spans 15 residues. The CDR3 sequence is CASSSGTSGRGEQFF. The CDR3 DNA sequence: TGTGCTAGCAGCTCTGGGACTAGCGGGAGGGGGGAGCAGTTCTTC.

The CDR3 reads CASSAGMAVSTNEKLFF. The CDR3 DNA sequence: TGCGCCAGCAGCGCTGGCATGGCGGTCTCAACTAATGAAAAACTGTTTTTT. The chain uses TRBV5-1 and TRBJ1-4, with D uncertain. The CDR3 runs 17 residues. CDR1 is SGHRS, CDR2 YFSETQ, per germline. The germline V and J ends were trimmed by 4 bases and 0 bases, with 16 bases remaining between them.

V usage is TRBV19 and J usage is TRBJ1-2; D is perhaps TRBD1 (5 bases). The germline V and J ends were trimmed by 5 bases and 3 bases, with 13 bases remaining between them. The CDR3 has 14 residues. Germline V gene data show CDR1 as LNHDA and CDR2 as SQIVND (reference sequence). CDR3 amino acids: CASSPPSGDYGYTF. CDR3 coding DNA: TGTGCCAGTAGTCCTCCATCGGGGGACTATGGCTACACCTTC.

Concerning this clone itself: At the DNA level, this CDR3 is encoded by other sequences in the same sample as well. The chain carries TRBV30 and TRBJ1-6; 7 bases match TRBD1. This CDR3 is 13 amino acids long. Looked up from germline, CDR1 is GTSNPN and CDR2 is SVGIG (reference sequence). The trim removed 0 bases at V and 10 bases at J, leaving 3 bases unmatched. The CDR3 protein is CAWSVQGNSPLHF. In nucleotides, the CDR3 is TGTGCCTGGAGTGTACAGGGGAACTCACCCCTCCACTTT.

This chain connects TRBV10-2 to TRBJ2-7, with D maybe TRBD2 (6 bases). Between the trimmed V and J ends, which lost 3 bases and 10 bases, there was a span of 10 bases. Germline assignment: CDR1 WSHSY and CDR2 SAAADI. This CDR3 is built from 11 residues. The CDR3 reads CASSDAGFQYF. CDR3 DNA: TGCGCCAGCAGTGACGCGGGATTCCAGTACTTC.

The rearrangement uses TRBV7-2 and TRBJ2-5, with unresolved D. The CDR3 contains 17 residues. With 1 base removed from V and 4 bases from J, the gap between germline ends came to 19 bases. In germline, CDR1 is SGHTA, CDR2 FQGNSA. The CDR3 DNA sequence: TGTGCCAGCAGCTTAGGCCCCAGAGGTAGTATTGGAGAGACCCAGTACTTC. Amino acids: CASSLGPRGSIGETQYF.

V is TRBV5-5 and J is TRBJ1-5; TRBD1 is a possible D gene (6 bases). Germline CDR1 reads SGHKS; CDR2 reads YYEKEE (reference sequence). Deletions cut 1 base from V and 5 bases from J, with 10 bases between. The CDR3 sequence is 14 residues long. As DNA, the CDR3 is TGTGCCAGCAGCTTGACAGGGAAATATCAGCCCCAGCATTTT. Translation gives CASSLTGKYQPQHF.

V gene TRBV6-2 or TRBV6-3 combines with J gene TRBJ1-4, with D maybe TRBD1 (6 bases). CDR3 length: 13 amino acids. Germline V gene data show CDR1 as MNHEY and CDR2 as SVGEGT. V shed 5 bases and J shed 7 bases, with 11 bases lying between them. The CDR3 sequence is CASSVQGGEKLFF. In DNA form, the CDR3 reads TGTGCCAGCAGTGTACAGGGTGGTGAAAAACTGTTTTTT.